The sequence of this T cell receptor beta chain was determined in a study of blood T cell repertoires in COVID-19. The overall study: Collection of acute and convalescent COVID-19 samples took place in the United States, Italy and Spain. Nucleic acid was either cDNA or gDNA, and it came from T cells, B-cell-depleted T cells, or PBMCs.

Trimming shortened V by 6 bases and J by 0 bases, and 15 bases separated the two germline ends. CDR3 length: 16 amino acids. Germline V gene data show CDR1 as MDHEN and CDR2 as SYDVKM. This clone was recorded a few times. Measured with immunoSEQ multiplex PCR; TCRdb has only the in-frame clones, and not every one. The sample has roughly 100,000 clones; 89% are singletons. The sequencing input was peripheral blood. The sequence derives from a woman in her 70s with acute or convalescent COVID-19. The chain is built from TRBV28 and TRBJ1-5, with D possibly being TRBD1 (6 bases). This chain's CDR3 is CASSKDSSYSNQPQHF. CDR3 DNA: TGTGCCAGCAGCAAGGACAGCTCTTATAGCAATCAGCCCCAGCATTTT.